Here is one TCR beta chain with its context. In the study's own analysis: By means of reference gene primer amplification, nucleated cell counts were estimated. Using immunoSEQ multiplex PCR, the repertoire was profiled, and TCRdb retains in-frame clones only, with some absent. That table gives V, J and clone size, and the DNA gave D and trimming. This table has roughly 53,000 clones, roughly 84% appearing once. The data derive from a study of blood T cell repertoires in COVID-19. Study as a whole: The origin of the acute and convalescent COVID-19 samples was the United States, Italy and Spain. The analysed material was cDNA or gDNA that came from T cells, B-cell-depleted T cells, or PBMCs.

This CDR3 is built from 16 residues. V was shortened by 3 bases and J by 4 bases, with 18 bases between the two germline ends. Germline CDR1 reads KGHSH; CDR2 reads LQKENI. The clonotype was recovered from a man between 65 and 85 years old with active COVID-19. V and J are TRBV18 and TRBJ1-2; D unclear. Sample: peripheral blood. CDR3 coding DNA: TGTGCCAGCTCACCCTCCGTCGCGGGTGGTGGCTATGGCTACACCTTC. As protein: CASSPSVAGGGYGYTF.